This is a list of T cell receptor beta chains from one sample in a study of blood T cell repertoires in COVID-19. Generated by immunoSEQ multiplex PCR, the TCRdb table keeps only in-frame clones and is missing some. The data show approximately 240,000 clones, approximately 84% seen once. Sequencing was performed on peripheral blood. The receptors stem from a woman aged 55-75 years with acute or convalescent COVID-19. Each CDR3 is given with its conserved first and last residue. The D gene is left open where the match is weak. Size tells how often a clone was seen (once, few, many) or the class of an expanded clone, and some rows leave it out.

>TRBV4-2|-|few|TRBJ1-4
TGTGCCAGCAGCCAAGATCGAGGGAGGGAGGATGAAAAACTGTTTTTT
CASSQDRGREDEKLFF
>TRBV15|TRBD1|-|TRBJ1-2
TGTGCCACCAGCAGAGGGCCTGGACAGGGTACCGATGGCTACACCTTC
CATSRGPGQGTDGYTF
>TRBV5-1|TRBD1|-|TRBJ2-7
TGCGCCAGCAGCACGGGACAGGGTTGGTCTACGGGGGAGCAGTACTTC
CASSTGQGWSTGEQYF
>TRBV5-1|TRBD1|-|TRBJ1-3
TGCGCCAGCAGCTTGGCGACAGGGAAGGCTGGAAACACCATATATTTT
CASSLATGKAGNTIYF
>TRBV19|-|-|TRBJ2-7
TGTGCCAGTCAAAGGGGACAAGGTATTGGGTACGAGCAGTACTTC
CASQRGQGIGYEQYF
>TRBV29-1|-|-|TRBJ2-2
TGCAGCGTTGACAGAACGAACACCGGGGAGCTGTTTTTT
CSVDRTNTGELFF
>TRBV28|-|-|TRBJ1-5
TGTGCCAGCAGTTCCATCAGGGGCCCCCAGGGCAATCAGCCCCAGCATTTT
CASSSIRGPQGNQPQHF
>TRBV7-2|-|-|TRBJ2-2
TGTGCCAGCAGCTTAGTGGCGGGGTACACCGGGGAGCTGTTTTTT
CASSLVAGYTGELFF
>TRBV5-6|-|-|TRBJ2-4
TGTGCCAGCAGCTGGGCCCGGGGAGACAAAAACATTCAGTACTTC
CASSWARGDKNIQYF
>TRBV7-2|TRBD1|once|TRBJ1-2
TGTGCCAGCAGCTGGGGGGCCACAGGGGGCGCGTATGGCTACACCTTC
CASSWGATGGAYGYTF
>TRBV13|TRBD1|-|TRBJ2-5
TGTGCCAGCAGCCAGAGACAGGGGGGGCAAGAGACCCAGTACTTC
CASSQRQGGQETQYF
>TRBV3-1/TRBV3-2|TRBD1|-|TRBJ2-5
TGTGCCAGCAGCCAAGCAACAGGGGGCCAAGAGACCCAGTACTTC
CASSQATGGQETQYF
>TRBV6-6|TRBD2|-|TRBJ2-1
TGTGCCAGCAGTTTAGCAGCGGGGGGGAAGAATGAGCAGTTCTTC
CASSLAAGGKNEQFF
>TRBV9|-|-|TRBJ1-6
TGTGCCAGCAGCGTATCTTTACAGGCTCTCTCACCCCTCCACTTT
CASSVSLQALSPLHF
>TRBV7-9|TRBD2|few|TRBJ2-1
TGTGCCAGCAGCTCGGGGACTAGCGCCTGGGTTGAGCAGTTCTTC
CASSSGTSAWVEQFF
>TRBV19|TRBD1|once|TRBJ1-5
TGTGCCAGCCGGGGGACAGGGGCCGGTCAGCCCCAGCATTTT
CASRGTGAGQPQHF
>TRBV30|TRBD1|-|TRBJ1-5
TGTGCCTGGTCAGGGACAGGGCGGGATCAGCCCCAGCATTTT
CAWSGTGRDQPQHF
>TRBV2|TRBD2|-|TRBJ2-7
TGTGCCAGCAGTGGGTTCGTAATTAGCGGGGGGTCCTACGAGCAGTACTTC
CASSGFVISGGSYEQYF
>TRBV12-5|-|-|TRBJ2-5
TGTGCTAGTGGTTTGGGGACTGGAGATACAGAGACCCAGTACTTC
CASGLGTGDTETQYF
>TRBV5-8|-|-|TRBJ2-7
TGTGCCAGCAGCTTAGGAGGGGTTGGCTACGAGCAGTACTTC
CASSLGGVGYEQYF
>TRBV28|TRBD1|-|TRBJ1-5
TGTGCCAGCAGTTTGCCGGGACAGATAAATCAGCCCCAGCATTTT
CASSLPGQINQPQHF
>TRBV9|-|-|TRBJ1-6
TGTGCCAGCAGCCCTACGCAGGGCCACTCCTATAATTCACCCCTCCACTTT
CASSPTQGHSYNSPLHF
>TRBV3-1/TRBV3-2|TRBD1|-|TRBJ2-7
TGTGCCAGCAGCCTTCAACCAGGGACAGGTTACGAGCAGTACTTC
CASSLQPGTGYEQYF
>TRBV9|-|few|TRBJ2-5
TGTGCCAGCAGCGGACAAAACCGGGACTCCCAACAAGAGACCCAGTACTTC
CASSGQNRDSQQETQYF
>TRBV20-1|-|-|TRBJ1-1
TGCAGTGCTAGTCAGGGTTCTGTCACTGAAGCTTTCTTT
CSASQGSVTEAFF
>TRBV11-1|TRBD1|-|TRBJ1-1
TGTGCCAGCAGCACAGGGGGCGCGGTTGGCACTGAAGCTTTCTTT
CASSTGGAVGTEAFF
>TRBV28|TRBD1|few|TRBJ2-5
TGTGCCAGCAGTTCACAGGGGTTGGGGACCCAGTACTTC
CASSSQGLGTQYF
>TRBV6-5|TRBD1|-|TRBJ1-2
TGTGCCAGCAGGAACAGGGGTAGGACGGGCTACACCTTC
CASRNRGRTGYTF
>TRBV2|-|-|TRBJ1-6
TGTGCCAGCAGCCGGGGATCTTATAATTCACCCCTCCACTTT
CASSRGSYNSPLHF
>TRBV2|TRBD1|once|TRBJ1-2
TGTGCCAGCAGCTCGGGACAGGGAAAGGGCGGCTACACCTTC
CASSSGQGKGGYTF
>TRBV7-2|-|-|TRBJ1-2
TGTGCCAGCAGCTTAACTGGGGGGGACTATGGCTACACCTTC
CASSLTGGDYGYTF
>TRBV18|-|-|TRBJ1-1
TGTGCCAGCTCACATGGGACAACAAGGTCCACTGAAGCTTTCTTT
CASSHGTTRSTEAFF
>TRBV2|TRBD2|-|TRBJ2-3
TGTGCCCCATCTAGCGGGGGGACAGATACGCAGTATTTT
CAPSSGGTDTQYF
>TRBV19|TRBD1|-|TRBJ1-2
TGTGCCAGTAGTAAGTCAGGGGGCTATGGCTACACCTTC
CASSKSGGYGYTF
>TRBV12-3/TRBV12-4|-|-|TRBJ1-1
TGTGCCAGCAGTTTAGGTCGCACTGAAGCTTTCTTT
CASSLGRTEAFF